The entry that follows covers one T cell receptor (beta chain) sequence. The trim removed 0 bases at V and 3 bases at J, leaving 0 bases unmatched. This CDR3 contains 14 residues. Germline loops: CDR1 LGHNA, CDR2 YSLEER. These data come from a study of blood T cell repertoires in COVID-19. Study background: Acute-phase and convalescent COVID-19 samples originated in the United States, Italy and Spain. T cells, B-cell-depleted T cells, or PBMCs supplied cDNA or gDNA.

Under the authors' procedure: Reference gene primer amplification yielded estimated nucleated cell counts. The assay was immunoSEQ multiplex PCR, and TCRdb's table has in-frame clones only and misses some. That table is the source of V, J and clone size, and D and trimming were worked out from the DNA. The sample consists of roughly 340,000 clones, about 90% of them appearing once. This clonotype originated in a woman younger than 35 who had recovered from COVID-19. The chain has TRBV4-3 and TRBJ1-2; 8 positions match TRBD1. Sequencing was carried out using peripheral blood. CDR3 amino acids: CASSQEDRDYGYTF. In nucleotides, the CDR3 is TGCGCCAGCAGCCAAGAGGACAGGGACTATGGCTACACCTTC.